What follows are 30 T cell receptor beta chains derived from one specimen sequenced in a study of T cell changes during pregnancy in multiple sclerosis. Libraries were prepared by immunoSEQ multiplex PCR; TCRdb keeps only in-frame clonotypes and omits some of them. This sample yields 70,000 to 95,000 clones, of which under 95% are seen a single time; approximately 2.4% belongs to the top ten. The sequences come from peripheral blood, collected after pregnancy. The source of these receptors is a female donor in good health, enrolled as a control in a pregnancy study.

V gene TRBV28 combines with J gene TRBJ2-2; TRBD2 agrees at 7 bases. The V segment lost 7 bases and the J segment 4 bases; nucleotides outside the gene matches: 6. This CDR3 has 14 residues. CDR1 and CDR2 (germline): MDHEN, SYDVKM. The CDR3 spells CASILAGGTGELFF. Written as DNA, the CDR3 is TGTGCCAGCATCTTAGCGGGCGGCACCGGGGAGCTGTTTTTT.

The chain combines TRBV2 with TRBJ2-1; D possibly corresponds to TRBD2 (6 bases). The V end lost 1 base, the J end lost 5 bases, and 15 bases lay between the germline ends. Germline CDR1 is SNHLY and CDR2 is FYNNEI. The CDR3 runs 16 residues. The DNA of the CDR3 is TGTGCCAGCAGTGAAGATGCTTGGGGGGTTAACAATGAGCAGTTCTTC. This encodes CASSEDAWGVNNEQFF.

Here the CDR3 DNA reads TGTGCCAGCAGCTTGGTCGGCTCTGGAAACACCATATATTTT. It encodes CASSLVGSGNTIYF. V and J are TRBV5-5 and TRBJ1-3, with unresolved D. Per the germline V gene, CDR1 is SGHKS and CDR2 is YYEKEE (reference sequence). The V gene lost 0 bases and the J gene lost 0 bases, with 4 bases spanning the gap. The CDR3 has 14 residues.

The V and J genes are TRBV5-1 and TRBJ2-7, with 10 bases aligning to TRBD1. Germline CDR1 SGHRS, CDR2 YFSETQ. The V and J ends lost 3 bases and 2 bases, in that order; junction bases with no gene match: 2. CDR3 length: 14 residues. The CDR3 here is CASSSGQGTYEQYF. Here the CDR3 DNA reads TGCGCCAGCAGCTCGGGACAGGGGACCTACGAGCAGTACTTC.

The chain is built from TRBV28 and TRBJ1-4; D not resolved. Germline V CDR1 and CDR2: MDHEN, SYDVKM. The CDR3 has 11 amino acids. Trimming removed 3 bases at V and 8 bases at J, with 4 bases between. CDR3 coding DNA: TGTGCCAGCAGTTTGACAGAAAAACTGTTTTTT. Translation: CASSLTEKLFF.

This clone was seen a single time. CDR3 nucleotide sequence: TGTGCCAGCGCCCGGGACTGGGTCACAGATACGCAGTATTTT. Amino acids: CASARDWVTDTQYF. V gene TRBV25-1 combines with J gene TRBJ2-3; D perhaps matches TRBD2 (6 bases). V shed 8 bases and J shed 2 bases, with 14 bases lying between them. The length of the CDR3 is 14 residues. CDR1 and CDR2 (germline): MGHDK, SYGVNS.

This chain links TRBV7-2 with TRBJ1-2; D not resolved. Germline CDR1 is SGHTA and CDR2 is FQGNSA. V dropped 5 bases and J dropped 7 bases, with 14 bases sitting between them. There are 13 residues in the CDR3. The DNA for the CDR3 is TGTGCCAGCAGCCCCGGCGGGTCCCCTGGCTACACCTTC. Protein product: CASSPGGSPGYTF.

The gene calls are TRBV5-6 and TRBJ1-5; a possible D gene is TRBD1 (5 bases). V lost 4 bases to trimming and J lost 4 bases, with 15 bases between them. The germline V gene encodes CDR1 SGHDT and CDR2 YYEEEE. The CDR3 runs 15 residues. For the CDR3, the DNA is TGTGCCAGCAGCAACTTGGGGGGGTCTAATCAGCCCCAGCATTTT. It translates to CASSNLGGSNQPQHF. The whole variable domain, filled in from reference TRBV5-6 and TRBJ1-5, reads DAGVTQSPTHLIKTRGQQVTLRCSPKSGHDTVSWYQQALGQGPQFIFQYYEEEERQRGNFPDRFSGHQFPNYSSELNVNALLLGDSALYLCASSNLGGSNQPQHFGDGTRLSIL.

The genes are TRBV6-1 and TRBJ2-7, with TRBD1 matching over 9 bases. CDR1 MNHNS and CDR2 SASEGT come from the germline V gene. V trimming: 6 bases; J trimming: 2 bases; junction bases outside the gene matches: 8. CDR3 length: 15 residues. The chain's CDR3 is CASSAPGTGPYEQYF. In DNA form, the CDR3 reads TGTGCCAGCAGCGCTCCCGGGACAGGGCCCTACGAGCAGTACTTC.

The chain joins TRBV15 to TRBJ2-1; 7 bases match TRBD2. J gave up 0 bases and V 3 bases, and 5 bases lay outside the gene matches. Germline V gene data show CDR1 as LNHNV and CDR2 as YYDKDF (reference sequence). The CDR3 runs to 16 residues. The CDR3 region is CATSSIRGGSYNEQFF. The CDR3 DNA reads as TGTGCCACCAGCAGCATACGCGGGGGCTCCTACAATGAGCAGTTCTTC.

This clone was seen once. The gene calls are TRBV18 and TRBJ2-1, with 11 bases lining up with TRBD2. The germline V gene has CDR1 KGHSH and CDR2 LQKENI. This CDR3 has 16 residues. J gave up 4 bases and V 0 bases, and 2 bases lay outside the gene matches. The CDR3 protein is CASSPPGTSGYNEQFF. The CDR3 bases are TGTGCCAGCTCACCACCCGGGACTAGCGGTTACAATGAGCAGTTCTTC.

This rearrangement joins TRBV7-9 to TRBJ1-1, with 9 positions matching TRBD1. CDR1 and CDR2 (germline): SEHNR, FQNEAQ (reference sequence). This CDR3 comprises 18 residues. V was clipped by 7 bases and J by 6 bases; unmatched bases: 21. The CDR3 is CASNIGAGQGPRSAEAFF. DNA of the CDR3: TGTGCCAGCAACATTGGTGCCGGACAGGGGCCAAGGTCGGCTGAAGCTTTCTTT.

V gene TRBV5-4 combines with J gene TRBJ2-2, with a weak D call TRBD2 (6 bases). The CDR3 extends over 15 amino acids. V was clipped by 4 bases and J by 8 bases, with 18 bases between them. Germline V lookup: CDR1 SGHNT, CDR2 YYREEE (reference sequence). DNA for the CDR3: TGTGCCAGCAGCCAAACCCGGACTATAAAAGGGGAGCTGTTTTTT. It is translated as CASSQTRTIKGELFF.

The chain recombines TRBV18 with TRBJ2-1; TRBD2 matches at 11 bases. The ends lost 3 bases at V and 8 bases at J; junction bases unmatched: 12. The length of the CDR3 is 17 residues. The germline CDR1 and CDR2 sequences are KGHSH and LQKENI. CDR3 region: CASSPPSGGKMGHEQFF. In nucleotides, the CDR3 is TGTGCCAGCTCACCGCCTAGCGGGGGGAAAATGGGCCATGAGCAGTTCTTC.

This chain joins TRBV5-4 and TRBJ2-1, with TRBD2 identical over 9 bases. The CDR3 sequence is 14 residues long. The germline gives CDR1 SGHNT, CDR2 YYREEE (reference sequence). Unmatched junction bases numbered 4, after V lost 4 bases and J lost 5 bases. The CDR3 region is CASSPRLADNEQFF. The DNA for the CDR3 is TGTGCCAGCAGCCCCCGACTAGCGGACAATGAGCAGTTCTTC.

The CDR3 loop reads CASSSSRGSGGTDTQYF. DNA for the CDR3: TGTGCCAGCAGCTCATCAAGAGGAAGCGGGGGAACAGATACGCAGTATTTT. The chain is built from TRBV5-8 and TRBJ2-3; 8 bases line up with TRBD2. Germline V gene sequence: CDR1 SGHTS, CDR2 YDEGEE. The CDR3 loop spans 17 amino acids. The V gene end was trimmed by 3 bases and the J gene end by 3 bases; junction bases not matched to a gene: 12.

The V and J genes are TRBV25-1 and TRBJ1-2; 7 bases map to TRBD1. The length of the CDR3 is 12 residues. Germline V gene sequence: CDR1 MGHDK, CDR2 SYGVNS. The V gene end was trimmed by 6 bases and the J gene end by 8 bases; junction bases not matched to a gene: 6. The CDR3 loop is CASRKQGEGYTF. CDR3 nucleotide sequence: TGTGCCAGCAGGAAGCAGGGGGAAGGCTACACCTTC.

The chain has TRBV28 and TRBJ2-7, with D maybe TRBD1 (5 bases). The germline V gene encodes CDR1 MDHEN and CDR2 SYDVKM. The CDR3 is 13 residues long. V was shortened by 3 bases and J by 2 bases, with 8 bases between the two germline ends. The CDR3 DNA follows: TGTGCCAGCAGTTTTGTCAGGGCCTACGAGCAGTACTTC. This codes for CASSFVRAYEQYF.

The chain uses TRBV6-5 and TRBJ2-7, with TRBD2 matching 13 bases. Trimming cost V 6 bases and J 2 bases; bases outside gene matches: 4. The CDR3 is 15 residues long. Germline V gene data show CDR1 as MNHEY and CDR2 as SVGAGI. The CDR3: CASSEGLAGTYEQYF. The CDR3 DNA is TGTGCCAGCAGCGAGGGACTAGCGGGGACCTACGAGCAGTACTTC.

The chain couples TRBV30 to TRBJ2-2, with D unclear. Germline V gene data show CDR1 as GTSNPN and CDR2 as SVGIG (reference sequence). The CDR3 is made up of 14 amino acids. Trimming took 7 bases from V and 3 from J, leaving 15 bases between them. The DNA of the CDR3 is TGTGCCTCCCCCACCCGGGTCGACACCGGGGAGCTGTTTTTT. It translates to CASPTRVDTGELFF.

The chain links TRBV4-3 to TRBJ2-1; TRBD2 aligns across 13 bases. CDR3 length: 17 residues. V dropped 3 bases and J dropped 7; count of bases not matched to a gene: 9. Germline V gene sequence: CDR1 LGHNA, CDR2 YSLEER. The CDR3: CASSHREGLAGVNEQFF. CDR3 in DNA: TGCGCCAGCAGCCATCGAGAAGGACTAGCGGGAGTTAATGAGCAGTTCTTC.

This chain uses TRBV2 with TRBJ1-5; 9 nucleotides match TRBD1. The CDR3 consists of 16 residues. Unmatched junction bases numbered 11, after V lost 10 bases and J lost 1 base. Looked up from germline, CDR1 is SNHLY and CDR2 is FYNNEI. CDR3: CATLRDREGSNQPQHF. In DNA, the CDR3 is TGTGCCACCCTCCGGGACAGGGAGGGGAGCAATCAGCCCCAGCATTTT.

This chain connects TRBV4-3 to TRBJ2-6, with 9 bases matching TRBD1. V dropped 4 bases and J dropped 2; count of bases not matched to a gene: 15. Germline V gene data show CDR1 as LGHNA and CDR2 as YSLEER. The CDR3 spans 20 residues. The CDR3 DNA reads as TGCGCCAGCAGCCCCTCATCCGGGACAGGGCCCGGAGCTGGGGCCAACGTCCTGACTTTC. Protein product: CASSPSSGTGPGAGANVLTF.

In nucleotides, the CDR3 is TGTGCCAGCAGCCTTCAGGGGGCTGGTGGAAACACCATATATTTT. The encoded protein is CASSLQGAGGNTIYF. This sequence joins TRBV7-9 and TRBJ1-3; TRBD1 aligns across 8 bases. Germline loops: CDR1 SEHNR, CDR2 FQNEAQ (reference sequence). V shed 5 bases, J shed 3 bases, and the junction held 6 bases outside the gene matches. The CDR3 spans 15 residues.

The chain is built from TRBV20-1 and TRBJ2-1; tentatively, D is TRBD2 (5 bases). Deletions cut 4 bases from V and 8 bases from J, with 9 bases between. Germline V gene data show CDR1 as DFQATT and CDR2 as SNEGSKA (reference sequence). The CDR3 totals 11 residues. CDR3 sequence (DNA): TGCAGTGCTAAACTAGTACATGAGCAGTTCTTC. Translated: CSAKLVHEQFF.

This sequence joins TRBV7-2 and TRBJ1-1; the match to TRBD1 covers 8 bases. CDR3 length equals 13 residues. V was pared by 4 bases and J by 6 bases, with 4 bases of the junction left unmatched. Germline V gene lookup returns CDR1 SGHTA and CDR2 FQGNSA. CDR3 residues: CASSSDRGPEAFF. DNA of the CDR3: TGTGCCAGCAGCTCCGACAGGGGCCCTGAAGCTTTCTTT.

The chain has TRBV27 and TRBJ2-3, with TRBD2 matching 8 bases. Germline loops: CDR1 MNHEY, CDR2 SMNVEV (reference sequence). This CDR3 spans 16 amino acids. V was pared by 1 base and J by 0 bases, with 3 bases of the junction left unmatched. The CDR3 coding sequence is TGTGCCAGCAGTTTATACGGGGGGGAAAGCACAGATACGCAGTATTTT. Translation gives CASSLYGGESTDTQYF.

This chain uses TRBV2 with TRBJ2-1; D not certain. Trimming took 3 bases from V and 5 from J, leaving 11 bases between them. This CDR3 contains 14 residues. Germline values: CDR1 SNHLY, CDR2 FYNNEI. CDR3 nucleotide sequence: TGTGCCAGCAGTGACCAGGCCACAAACAATGAGCAGTTCTTC. Translating it yields CASSDQATNNEQFF.

The rearrangement uses TRBV28 and TRBJ1-5; D is undetermined. This CDR3 is 14 amino acids long. The V end lost 2 bases, the J end lost 1 base, and 6 bases lay between the germline ends. CDR1 MDHEN and CDR2 SYDVKM come from the germline V gene. The CDR3 is CASSLGPSNQPQHF. The CDR3 DNA reads as TGTGCCAGCAGTTTAGGGCCAAGCAATCAGCCCCAGCATTTT.

This chain connects TRBV4-1 to TRBJ2-3, with 12 bases fitting TRBD2. This CDR3 comprises 17 residues. Looked up from germline, CDR1 is MGHRA and CDR2 is YSYEKL. The J segment lost 6 bases and the V segment lost 3 bases, leaving 10 bases of the junction unmatched. The CDR3 loop reads CASSHSRTSGTEDTQYF. The DNA for the CDR3 is TGCGCCAGCAGCCATTCCAGGACTAGCGGGACAGAGGATACGCAGTATTTT.